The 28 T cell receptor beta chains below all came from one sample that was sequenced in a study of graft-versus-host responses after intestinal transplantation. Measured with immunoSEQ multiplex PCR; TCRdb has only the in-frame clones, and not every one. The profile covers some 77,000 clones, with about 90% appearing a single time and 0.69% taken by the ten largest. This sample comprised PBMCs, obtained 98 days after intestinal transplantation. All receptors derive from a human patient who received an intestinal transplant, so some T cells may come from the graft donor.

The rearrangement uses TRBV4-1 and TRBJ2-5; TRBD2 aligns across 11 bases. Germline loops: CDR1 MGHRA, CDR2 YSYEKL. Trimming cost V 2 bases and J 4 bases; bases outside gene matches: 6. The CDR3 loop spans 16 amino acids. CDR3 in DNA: TGCGCCAGCAGCCAAAATAGCGGGAGGGCCAGAGAGACCCAGTACTTC. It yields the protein CASSQNSGRARETQYF.

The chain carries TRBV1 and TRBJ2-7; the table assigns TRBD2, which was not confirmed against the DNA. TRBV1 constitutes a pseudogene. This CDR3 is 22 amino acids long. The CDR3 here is CTSSQGGVVGQATNNPPYEQYF. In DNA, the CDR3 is TGCACCAGCAGCCAAGGGGGGGTTGTAGGACAAGCTACTAATAATCCCCCCTACGAGCAGTACTTC.

The CDR3 DNA sequence: TGTGCCAGCAGTTTAGGGAGCACCAGCGGTACGCAGTATTTT. Its translation is CASSLGSTSGTQYF. The chain combines TRBV28 with TRBJ2-3; a weak D match, TRBD2 (5 bases). Germline loops: CDR1 MDHEN, CDR2 SYDVKM. V was shortened by 2 bases and J by 8 bases, with 14 bases between the two germline ends. The CDR3 extends over 14 amino acids.

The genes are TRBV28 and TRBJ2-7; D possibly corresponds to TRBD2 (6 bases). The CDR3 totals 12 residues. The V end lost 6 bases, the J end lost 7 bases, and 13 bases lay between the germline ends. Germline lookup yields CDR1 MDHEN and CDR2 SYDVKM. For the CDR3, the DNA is TGTGCCAGCAGGGAGGGATTAGGAGAGCAGTACTTC. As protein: CASREGLGEQYF. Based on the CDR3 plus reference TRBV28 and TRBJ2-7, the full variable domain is DVKVTQSSRYLVKRTGEKVFLECVQDMDHENMFWYRQDPGLGLRLIYFSYDVKMKEKGDIPEGYSVSREKKERFSLILESASTNQTSMYLCASREGLGEQYFGPGTRLTVT.

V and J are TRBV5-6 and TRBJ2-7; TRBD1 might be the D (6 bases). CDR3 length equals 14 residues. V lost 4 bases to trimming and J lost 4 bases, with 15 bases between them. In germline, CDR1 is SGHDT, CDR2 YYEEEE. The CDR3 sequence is CASSTWTEGYEQYF. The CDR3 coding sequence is TGTGCCAGCAGCACCTGGACAGAAGGGTACGAGCAGTACTTC. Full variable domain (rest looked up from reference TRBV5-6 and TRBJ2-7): DAGVTQSPTHLIKTRGQQVTLRCSPKSGHDTVSWYQQALGQGPQFIFQYYEEEERQRGNFPDRFSGHQFPNYSSELNVNALLLGDSALYLCASSTWTEGYEQYFGPGTRLTVT.

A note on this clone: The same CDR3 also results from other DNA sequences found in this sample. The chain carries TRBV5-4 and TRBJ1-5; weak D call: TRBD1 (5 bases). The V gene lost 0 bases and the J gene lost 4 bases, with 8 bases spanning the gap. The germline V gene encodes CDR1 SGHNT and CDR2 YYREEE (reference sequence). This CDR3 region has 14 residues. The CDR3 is CASSLGGANQPQHF. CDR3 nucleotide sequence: TGTGCCAGCAGCTTGGGGGGCGCGAATCAGCCCCAGCATTTT.

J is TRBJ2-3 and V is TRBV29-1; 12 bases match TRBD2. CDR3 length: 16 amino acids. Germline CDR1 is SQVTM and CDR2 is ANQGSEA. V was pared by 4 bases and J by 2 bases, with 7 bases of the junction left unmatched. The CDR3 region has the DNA TGCAGCGTTGGAAGTTGGACTAGCGGGACCACAGATACGCAGTATTTT. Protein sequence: CSVGSWTSGTTDTQYF.

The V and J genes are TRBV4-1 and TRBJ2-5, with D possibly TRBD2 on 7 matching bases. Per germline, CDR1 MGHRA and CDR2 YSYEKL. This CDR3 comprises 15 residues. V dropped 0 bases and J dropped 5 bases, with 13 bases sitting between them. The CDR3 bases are TGCGCCAGCAGCCAAGATGAGGGGGGGTGGGAGACCCAGTACTTC. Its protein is CASSQDEGGWETQYF.

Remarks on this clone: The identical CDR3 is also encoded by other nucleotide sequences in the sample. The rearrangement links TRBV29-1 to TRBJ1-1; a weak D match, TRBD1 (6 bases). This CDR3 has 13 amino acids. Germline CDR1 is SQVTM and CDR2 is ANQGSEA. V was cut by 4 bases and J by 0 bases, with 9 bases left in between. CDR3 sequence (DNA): TGCAGCGTTGCTACAGGGATGAACACTGAAGCTTTCTTT. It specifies CSVATGMNTEAFF.

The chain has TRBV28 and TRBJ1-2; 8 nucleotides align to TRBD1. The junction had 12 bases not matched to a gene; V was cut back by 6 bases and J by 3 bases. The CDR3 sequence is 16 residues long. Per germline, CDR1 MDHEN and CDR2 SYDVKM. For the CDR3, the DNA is TGTGCCAGCAGCCCAGGGGGCTTCCGCGGGGACTATGGCTACACCTTC. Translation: CASSPGGFRGDYGYTF.

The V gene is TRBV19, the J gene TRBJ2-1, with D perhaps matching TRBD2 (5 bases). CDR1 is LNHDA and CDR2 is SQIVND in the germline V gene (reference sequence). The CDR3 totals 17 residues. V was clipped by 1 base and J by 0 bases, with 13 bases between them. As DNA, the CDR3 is TGTGCCAGTAGTATAGGAGGGTTCCGTAGCTCCTACAATGAGCAGTTCTTC. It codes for CASSIGGFRSSYNEQFF.

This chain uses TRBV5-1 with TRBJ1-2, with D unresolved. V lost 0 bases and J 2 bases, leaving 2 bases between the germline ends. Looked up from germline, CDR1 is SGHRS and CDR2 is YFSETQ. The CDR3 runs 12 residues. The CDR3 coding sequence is TGCGCCAGCAGCTTGGCCAACTATGGCTACACCTTC. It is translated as CASSLANYGYTF. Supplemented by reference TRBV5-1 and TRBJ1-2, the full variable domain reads KAGVTQTPRYLIKTRGQQVTLSCSPISGHRSVSWYQQTPGQGLQFLFEYFSETQRNKGNFPGRFSGRQFSNSRSEMNVSTLELGDSALYLCASSLANYGYTFGSGTRLTVV.

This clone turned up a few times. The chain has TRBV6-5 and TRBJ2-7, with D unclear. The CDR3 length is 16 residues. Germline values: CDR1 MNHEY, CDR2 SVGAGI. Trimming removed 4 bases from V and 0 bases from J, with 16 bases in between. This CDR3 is CASSSGRLAGSYEQYF. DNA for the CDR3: TGTGCCAGCAGTTCCGGCAGGCTGGCCGGCTCCTACGAGCAGTACTTC.

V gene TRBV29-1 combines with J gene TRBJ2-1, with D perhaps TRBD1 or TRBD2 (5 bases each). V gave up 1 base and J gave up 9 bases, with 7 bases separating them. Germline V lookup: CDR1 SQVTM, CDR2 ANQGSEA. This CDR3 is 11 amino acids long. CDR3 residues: CSVEGDGEQFF. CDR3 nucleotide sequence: TGCAGCGTTGAAGGGGACGGTGAGCAGTTCTTC.

Here the CDR3 reads CAITGPIDQPQHF. CDR3 nucleotides: TGTGCCATTACGGGCCCCATAGATCAGCCCCAGCATTTT. The V gene is TRBV10-3, the J gene TRBJ1-5, with D unresolved. Trimming removed 9 bases from V and 5 bases from J, with 14 bases in between. The CDR3 runs to 13 residues. In germline, CDR1 is ENHRY, CDR2 SYGVKD.

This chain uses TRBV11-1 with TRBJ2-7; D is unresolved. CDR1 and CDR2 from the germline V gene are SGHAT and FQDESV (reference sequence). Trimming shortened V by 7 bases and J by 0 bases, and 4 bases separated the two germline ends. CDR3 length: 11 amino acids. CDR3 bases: TGTGCCAGCACCCCCTCCTACGAGCAGTACTTC. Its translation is CASTPSYEQYF.

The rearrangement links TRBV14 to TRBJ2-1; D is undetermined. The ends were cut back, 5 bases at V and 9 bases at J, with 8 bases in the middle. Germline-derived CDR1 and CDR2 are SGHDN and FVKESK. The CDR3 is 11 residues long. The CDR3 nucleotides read TGTGCCAGCAGCTATTGGGGTGAGCAGTTCTTC. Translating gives CASSYWGEQFF.

This CDR3 is CASSHPMGEAYGYTF. CDR3 bases: TGTGCCAGCAGCCACCCAATGGGGGAGGCCTATGGCTACACCTTC. The chain uses TRBV11-2 and TRBJ1-2, with D perhaps TRBD1 (5 bases). V shed 5 bases and J shed 4 bases, with 17 bases lying between them. Germline lookup yields CDR1 SGHAT and CDR2 FQNNGV. This CDR3 region has 15 residues.

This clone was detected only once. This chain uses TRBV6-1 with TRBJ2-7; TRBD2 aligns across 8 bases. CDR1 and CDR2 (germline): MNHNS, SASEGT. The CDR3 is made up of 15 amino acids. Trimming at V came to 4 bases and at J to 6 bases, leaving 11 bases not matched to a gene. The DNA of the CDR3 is TGTGCCAGCAGTGTTCTCAGCGGGAGTTCATCCGAGCAGTACTTC. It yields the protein CASSVLSGSSSEQYF.

This CDR3 is CASSFCRDEQFF. The CDR3, as DNA: TGCGCCAGCAGCTTTTGTCGGGATGAGCAGTTCTTC. The chain has TRBV5-1 and TRBJ2-1; D unresolved. Germline loops: CDR1 SGHRS, CDR2 YFSETQ. Trimming shortened V by 2 bases and J by 8 bases, and 8 bases separated the two germline ends. The CDR3 loop spans 12 amino acids.

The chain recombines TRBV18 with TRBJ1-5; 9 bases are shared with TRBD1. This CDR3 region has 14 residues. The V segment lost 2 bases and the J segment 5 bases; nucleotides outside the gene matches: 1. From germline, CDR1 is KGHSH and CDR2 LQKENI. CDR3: CASSPRQGDQPQHF. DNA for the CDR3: TGTGCCAGCTCACCAAGACAGGGGGATCAGCCCCAGCATTTT.

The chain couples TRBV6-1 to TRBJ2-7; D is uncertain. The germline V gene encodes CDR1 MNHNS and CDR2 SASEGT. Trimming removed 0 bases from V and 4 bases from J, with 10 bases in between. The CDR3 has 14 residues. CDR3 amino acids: CASSEAYYGYEQYF. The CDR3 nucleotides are TGTGCCAGCAGTGAAGCGTATTATGGGTACGAGCAGTACTTC.

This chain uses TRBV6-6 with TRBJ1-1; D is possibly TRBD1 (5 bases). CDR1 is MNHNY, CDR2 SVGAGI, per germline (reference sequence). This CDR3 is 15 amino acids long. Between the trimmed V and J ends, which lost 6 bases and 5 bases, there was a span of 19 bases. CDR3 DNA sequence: TGTGCCAGCAGACGCCTGAGGCAGGGAGGGACTGAAGCTTTCTTT. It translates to CASRRLRQGGTEAFF.

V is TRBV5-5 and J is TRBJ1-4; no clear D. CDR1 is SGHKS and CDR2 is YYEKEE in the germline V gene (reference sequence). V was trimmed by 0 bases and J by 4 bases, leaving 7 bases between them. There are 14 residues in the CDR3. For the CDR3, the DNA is TGTGCCAGCAGCTTGGGAGGCCGTAATGAAAAACTGTTTTTT. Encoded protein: CASSLGGRNEKLFF.

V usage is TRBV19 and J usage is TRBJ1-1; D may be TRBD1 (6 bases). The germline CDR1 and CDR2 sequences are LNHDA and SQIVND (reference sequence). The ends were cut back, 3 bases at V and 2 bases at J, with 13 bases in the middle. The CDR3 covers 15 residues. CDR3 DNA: TGTGCCAGTAGTATTCGAACAGGGACCAACACTGAAGCTTTCTTT. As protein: CASSIRTGTNTEAFF.

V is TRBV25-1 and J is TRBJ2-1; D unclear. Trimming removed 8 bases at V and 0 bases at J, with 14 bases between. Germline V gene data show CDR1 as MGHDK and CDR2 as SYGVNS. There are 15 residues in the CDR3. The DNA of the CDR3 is TGTGCCAGCGGCCGGGCCCTCGGCTCCTACAATGAGCAGTTCTTC. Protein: CASGRALGSYNEQFF.

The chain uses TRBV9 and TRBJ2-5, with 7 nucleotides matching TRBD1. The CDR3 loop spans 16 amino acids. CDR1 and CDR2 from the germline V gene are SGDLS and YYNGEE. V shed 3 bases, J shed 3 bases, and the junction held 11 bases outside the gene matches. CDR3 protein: CASSALPGTDEETQYF. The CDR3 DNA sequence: TGTGCCAGCAGCGCGTTACCAGGGACAGACGAAGAGACCCAGTACTTC.

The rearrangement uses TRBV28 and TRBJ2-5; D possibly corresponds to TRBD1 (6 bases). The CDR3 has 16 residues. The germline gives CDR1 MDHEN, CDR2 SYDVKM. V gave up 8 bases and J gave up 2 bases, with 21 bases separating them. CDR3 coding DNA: TGTGCCAGCTCGACGTCCCGGGACAATGAACAAGAGACCCAGTACTTC. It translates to CASSTSRDNEQETQYF.